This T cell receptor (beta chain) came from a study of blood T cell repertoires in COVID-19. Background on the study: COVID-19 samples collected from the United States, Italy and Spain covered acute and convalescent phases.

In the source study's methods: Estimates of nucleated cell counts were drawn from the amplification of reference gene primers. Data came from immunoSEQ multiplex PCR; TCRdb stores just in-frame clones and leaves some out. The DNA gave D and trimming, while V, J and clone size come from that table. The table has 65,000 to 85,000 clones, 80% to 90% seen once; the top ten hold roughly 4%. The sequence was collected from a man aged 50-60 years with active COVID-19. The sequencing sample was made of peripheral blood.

The CDR3 region is CASSATRRETQYF. The CDR3 nucleotides read TGTGCCAGCAGCGCGACAAGGCGCGAGACCCAGTACTTC. The V call is TRBV7-2, the J call TRBJ2-5; D ambiguous. Germline CDR1 reads SGHTA; CDR2 reads FQGNSA. V dropped 5 bases and J dropped 5 bases, with 12 bases sitting between them. This CDR3 has 13 amino acids.